The 2 T cell receptor beta chains below were found in one sample sequenced in a study of cytomegalovirus exposure and HLA in healthy donors. Both 60 Vbeta primers and 13 Jbeta primers went into the PCR. The protocol was immunoSEQ multiplex PCR, while the TCRdb copy is restricted to in-frame clones and leaves out a portion. Of about 170,000 clones in the sample, 65% to 85% were seen once. Sequencing input: PBMCs. The source is a woman between 18 and 29 years old in good health and CMV-seronegative.

The CDR3 sequence: CAWTRGYDEAFF. CDR3 sequence (DNA): TGTGCCTGGACTAGGGGTTACGATGAAGCTTTCTTT. The chain carries TRBV30 and TRBJ1-1, with D possibly being TRBD1 (5 bases). V lost 4 bases and J 7 bases, leaving 13 bases between the germline ends. The CDR3 extends over 12 amino acids. Germline-derived CDR1 and CDR2 are GTSNPN and SVGIG (reference sequence).

This clone was seen a handful of times. This chain uses TRBV6-1 with TRBJ2-1; D perhaps matches TRBD2 (6 bases). The CDR3 is 16 residues long. Trimming cost V 4 bases and J 9 bases, with 22 bases left between them. The germline gives CDR1 MNHNS, CDR2 SASEGT. The CDR3, as DNA: TGTGCCAGCAGTGCCACTGTTGGCGGGACCCGCTCTGAGCAGTTCTTC. Encoded protein: CASSATVGGTRSEQFF.